The clone carrying this T cell receptor (beta chain) was recorded only once. Its antigen is not known. The record originates from a study of blood T cells in healthy people across ages. Findings of the study overall: Comparison with aged donors showed that long-lived donors had more naive CD4+ cells and higher diversity.

Total RNA, at least 6 micrograms per sample, came from PBMCs. Together with a sample-barcoded 5' primer, a J-beta primer mix was included in a second PCR lasting roughly 6 to 12 cycles. In TCRdb, the 5' RACE reads were re-called with MiXCR into one record per CDR3 protein. The top ten clones hold around a sixth of a sample with 790,000 or so distinct CDR3 sequences, around 45% of them seen once. This clonotype was obtained from a man at least 80 years old in good health. The sequencing sample was made of blood.

The CDR3 DNA reads TGTGCCAGCAGCCCCCTCGGGGACAGGGGGCAATTAAGGCAGAACCTTCGGTACTTC. Translating gives CASSPLGDRGQLRQNLRYF. The rearrangement links TRBV7-8 to TRBJ2-4; 12 bases fit TRBD1. The germline CDR1 and CDR2 sequences are SGHVS and FQNEAQ. V dropped 5 bases and J dropped 15; count of bases not matched to a gene: 26. CDR3 size: 19 residues. The full variable domain, completed using reference TRBV7-8 and TRBJ2-4, is GAGVSQSPRYKVAKRGQDVALRCDPISGHVSLFWYQQALGQGPEFLTYFQNEAQLDKSGLPSDRFFAERPEGSVSTLKIQRTQQEDSAVYLCASSPLGDRGQLRQNLRYFGAGTRLSVL.